This T cell receptor (beta chain) came from a study of response to subunit inactivated influenza vaccine. CDR1 and CDR2 (germline): SGHRS, YFSETQ. The CDR3 runs 14 residues. V was trimmed by 0 bases and J by 8 bases, leaving 9 bases between them. One entry per CDR3 protein results from TCRdb running MiXCR on the RT-PCR reads. The sample yields fewer than 700,000 distinct CDR3 sequences, 10% to 15% seen once. There are a few counts of this clonotype. The sequence came from a man aged 50 to 60 who received an inactivated influenza vaccine. Sequenced material: PBMCs from blood, taken 35 to 45 days after vaccination. This chain connects TRBV5-1 to TRBJ1-6; weak D call: TRBD1 (5 bases). CDR3 nucleotides: TGCGCCAGCAGCTTGGCCGGGACCTATTCACCCCTCCACTTT. Its protein is CASSLAGTYSPLHF.